This T cell receptor beta chain comes out of a study of CD4+ T cells in melanoma. Notes on the study in general: CD8+ T cell, macrophage and B cell function reportedly correlated with neoantigen-specific CD4+ T cells. In melanoma, neoantigen-specific CD4+ T cells reportedly differed in differentiation state.

Generated by immunoSEQ multiplex PCR, the TCRdb table keeps only in-frame clones and is missing some. The sample holds 110,000 to 150,000 clones, roughly 91% seen once. V gave up 0 bases and J gave up 6 bases, with 15 bases separating them. The CDR3 length is 15 residues. The germline CDR1 and CDR2 sequences are SGHRS and YFSETQ. Comments on this clone: Its antigen is still unknown.

This chain uses TRBV5-1 with TRBJ1-2; D not resolved. The TCR comes from a human donor with melanoma. CDR3 bases: TGCGCCAGCAGCTTGGGTTCTGGGTCAGCCGATGGCTACACCTTC. Its translation is CASSLGSGSADGYTF.